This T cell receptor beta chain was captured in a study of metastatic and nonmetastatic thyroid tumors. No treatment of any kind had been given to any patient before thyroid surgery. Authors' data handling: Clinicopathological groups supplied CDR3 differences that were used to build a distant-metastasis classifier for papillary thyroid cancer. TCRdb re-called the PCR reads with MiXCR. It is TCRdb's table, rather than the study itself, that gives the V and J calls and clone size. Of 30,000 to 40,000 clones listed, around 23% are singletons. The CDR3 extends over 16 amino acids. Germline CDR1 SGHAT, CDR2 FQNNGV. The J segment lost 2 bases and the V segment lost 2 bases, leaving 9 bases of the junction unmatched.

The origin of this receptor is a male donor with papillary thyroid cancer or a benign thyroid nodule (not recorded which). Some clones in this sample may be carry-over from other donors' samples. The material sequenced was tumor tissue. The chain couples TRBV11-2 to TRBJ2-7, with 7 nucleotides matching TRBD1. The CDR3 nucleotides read TGTGCCAGCAGCTTAAAGCAAGCAGGGACAGCCTACGAGCAGTACTTC. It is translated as CASSLKQAGTAYEQYF.